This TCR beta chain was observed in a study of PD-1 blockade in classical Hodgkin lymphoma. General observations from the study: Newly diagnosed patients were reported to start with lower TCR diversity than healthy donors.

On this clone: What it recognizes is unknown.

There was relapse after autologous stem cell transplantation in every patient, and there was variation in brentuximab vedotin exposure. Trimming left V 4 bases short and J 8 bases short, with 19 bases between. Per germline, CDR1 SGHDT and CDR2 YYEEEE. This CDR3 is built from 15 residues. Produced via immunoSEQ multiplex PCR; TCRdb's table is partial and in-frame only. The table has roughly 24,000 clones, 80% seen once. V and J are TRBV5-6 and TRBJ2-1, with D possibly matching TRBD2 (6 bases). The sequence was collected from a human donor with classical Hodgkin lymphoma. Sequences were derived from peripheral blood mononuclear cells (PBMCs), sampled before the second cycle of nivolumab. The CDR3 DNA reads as TGTGCCAGCAGCCGAAAGGGACTTCTCCCCGATGAGCAGTTCTTC. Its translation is CASSRKGLLPDEQFF. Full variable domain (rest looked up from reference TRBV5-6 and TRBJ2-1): DAGVTQSPTHLIKTRGQQVTLRCSPKSGHDTVSWYQQALGQGPQFIFQYYEEEERQRGNFPDRFSGHQFPNYSSELNVNALLLGDSALYLCASSRKGLLPDEQFFGPGTRLTVL.